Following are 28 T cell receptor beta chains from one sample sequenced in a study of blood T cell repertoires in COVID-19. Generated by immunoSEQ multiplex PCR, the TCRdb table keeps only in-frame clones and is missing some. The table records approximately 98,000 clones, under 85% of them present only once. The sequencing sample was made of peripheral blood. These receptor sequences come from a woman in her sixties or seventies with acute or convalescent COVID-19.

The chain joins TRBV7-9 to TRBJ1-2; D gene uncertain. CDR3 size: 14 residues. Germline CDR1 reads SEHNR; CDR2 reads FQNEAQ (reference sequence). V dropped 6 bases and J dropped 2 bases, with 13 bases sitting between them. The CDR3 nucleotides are TGTGCCAGCAGTCGATCCGGGGTCAACTATGGCTACACCTTC. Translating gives CASSRSGVNYGYTF.

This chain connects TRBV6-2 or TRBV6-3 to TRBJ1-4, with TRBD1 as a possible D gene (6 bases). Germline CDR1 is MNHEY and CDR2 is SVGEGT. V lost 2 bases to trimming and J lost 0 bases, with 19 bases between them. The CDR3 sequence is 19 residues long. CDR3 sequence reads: CASSYGRTVGSSTNEKLFF. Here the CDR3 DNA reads TGTGCCAGCAGTTACGGAAGGACAGTCGGATCGTCAACTAATGAAAAACTGTTTTTT.

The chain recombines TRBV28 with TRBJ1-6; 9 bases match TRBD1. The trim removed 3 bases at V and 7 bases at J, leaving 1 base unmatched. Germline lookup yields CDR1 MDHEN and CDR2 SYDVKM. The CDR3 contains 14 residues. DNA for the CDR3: TGTGCCAGCAGTTTGACAGGGGGGAATTCACCCCTCCACTTT. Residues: CASSLTGGNSPLHF.

The CDR3 DNA reads as TGTGCCACCAGCAGAGATCCCGGGTTGGGAAACACCATATATTTT. This codes for CATSRDPGLGNTIYF. The chain recombines TRBV15 with TRBJ1-3; D ambiguous. The CDR3 length is 15 residues. V gave up 0 bases and J gave up 4 bases, with 10 bases separating them. The germline CDR1 and CDR2 sequences are LNHNV and YYDKDF (reference sequence). Filled out from reference TRBV15 and TRBJ1-3, the complete variable domain reads DAMVIQNPRYQVTQFGKPVTLSCSQTLNHNVMYWYQQKSSQAPKLLFHYYDKDFNNEADTPDNFQSRRPNTSFCFLDIRSPGLGDTAMYLCATSRDPGLGNTIYFGEGSWLTVV.

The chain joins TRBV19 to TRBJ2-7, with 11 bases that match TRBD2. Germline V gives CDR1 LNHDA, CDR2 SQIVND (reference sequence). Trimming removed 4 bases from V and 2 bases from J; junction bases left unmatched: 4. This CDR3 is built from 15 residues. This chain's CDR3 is CASSTVAGGTYEQYF. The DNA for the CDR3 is TGTGCCAGTAGTACGGTAGCGGGAGGGACCTACGAGCAGTACTTC. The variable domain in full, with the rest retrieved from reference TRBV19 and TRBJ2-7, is DGGITQSPKYLFRKEGQNVTLSCEQNLNHDAMYWYRQDPGQGLRLIYYSQIVNDFQKGDIAEGYSVSREKKESFPLTVTSAQKNPTAFYLCASSTVAGGTYEQYFGPGTRLTVT.

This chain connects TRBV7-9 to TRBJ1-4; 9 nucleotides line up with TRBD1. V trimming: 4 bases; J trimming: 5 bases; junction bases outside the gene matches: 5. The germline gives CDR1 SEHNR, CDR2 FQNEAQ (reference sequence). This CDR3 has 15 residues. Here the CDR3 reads CASSSDRGWNEKLFF. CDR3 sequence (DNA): TGTGCCAGCAGCTCGGACAGGGGATGGAATGAAAAACTGTTTTTT.

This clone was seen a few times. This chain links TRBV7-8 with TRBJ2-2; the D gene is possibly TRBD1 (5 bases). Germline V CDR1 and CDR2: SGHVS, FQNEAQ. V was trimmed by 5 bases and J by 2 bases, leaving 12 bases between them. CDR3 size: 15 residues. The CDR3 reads CASSPRQINTGELFF. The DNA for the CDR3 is TGTGCCAGCAGCCCGCGACAGATAAACACCGGGGAGCTGTTTTTT. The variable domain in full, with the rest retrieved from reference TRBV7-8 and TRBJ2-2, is GAGVSQSPRYKVAKRGQDVALRCDPISGHVSLFWYQQALGQGPEFLTYFQNEAQLDKSGLPSDRFFAERPEGSVSTLKIQRTQQEDSAVYLCASSPRQINTGELFFGEGSRLTVL.

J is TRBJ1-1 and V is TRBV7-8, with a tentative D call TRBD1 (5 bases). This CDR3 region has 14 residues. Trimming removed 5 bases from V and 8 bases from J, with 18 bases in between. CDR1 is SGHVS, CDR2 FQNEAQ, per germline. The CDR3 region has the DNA TGTGCCAGCAGCGTATCGCGGGACTCAGGGGAAGCTTTCTTT. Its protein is CASSVSRDSGEAFF.

The CDR3 loop is CASSIGRGGGYTF. CDR3 sequence (DNA): TGTGCCAGTAGTATAGGAAGGGGCGGCGGCTACACCTTC. The chain links TRBV19 to TRBJ1-2, with a possible D match to TRBD1 (5 bases). Germline V gene data show CDR1 as LNHDA and CDR2 as SQIVND (reference sequence). The CDR3 has 13 amino acids. Trimming stripped 1 base from V and 8 bases from J, with 11 bases between.

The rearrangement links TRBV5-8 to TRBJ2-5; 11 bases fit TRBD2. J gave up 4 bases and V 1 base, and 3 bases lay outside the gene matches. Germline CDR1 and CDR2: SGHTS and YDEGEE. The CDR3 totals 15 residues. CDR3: CASSLLAGGGETQYF. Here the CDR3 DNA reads TGTGCCAGCAGCTTGTTAGCGGGAGGGGGAGAGACCCAGTACTTC.

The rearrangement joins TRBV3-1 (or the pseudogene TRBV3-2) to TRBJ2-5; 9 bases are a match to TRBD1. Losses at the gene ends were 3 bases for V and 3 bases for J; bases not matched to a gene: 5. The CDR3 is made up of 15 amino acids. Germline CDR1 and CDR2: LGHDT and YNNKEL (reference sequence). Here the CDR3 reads CASSHLWTGEETQYF. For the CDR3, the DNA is TGTGCCAGCAGCCACCTATGGACAGGGGAAGAGACCCAGTACTTC.

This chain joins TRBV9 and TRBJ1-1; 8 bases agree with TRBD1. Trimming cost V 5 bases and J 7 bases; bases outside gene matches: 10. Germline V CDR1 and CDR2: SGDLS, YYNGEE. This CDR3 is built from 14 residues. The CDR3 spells CASRESGTGGEAFF. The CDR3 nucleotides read TGTGCCAGCAGAGAATCCGGGACAGGCGGTGAAGCTTTCTTT.

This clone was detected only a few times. In nucleotides, the CDR3 is TGCGCCAGCAGCTTCCGGACAGGGGTGCAGAACACTGAAGCTTTCTTT. It specifies CASSFRTGVQNTEAFF. The gene calls are TRBV5-1 and TRBJ1-1, with 9 bases identical to TRBD1. The V segment lost 2 bases and the J segment 1 base; nucleotides outside the gene matches: 6. This CDR3 has 16 residues. CDR1 and CDR2 (germline): SGHRS, YFSETQ.

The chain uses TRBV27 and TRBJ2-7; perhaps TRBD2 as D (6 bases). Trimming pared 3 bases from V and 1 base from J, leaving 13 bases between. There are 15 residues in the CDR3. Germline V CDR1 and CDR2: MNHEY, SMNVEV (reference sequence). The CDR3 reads CASSFHRERSYEQYF. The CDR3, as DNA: TGTGCCAGCAGTTTTCACCGGGAGAGATCCTACGAGCAGTACTTC.

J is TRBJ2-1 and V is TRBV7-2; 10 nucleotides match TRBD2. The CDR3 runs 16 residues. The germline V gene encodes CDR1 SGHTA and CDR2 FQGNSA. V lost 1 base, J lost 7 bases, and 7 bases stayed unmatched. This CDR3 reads CASSLDSSGRVNEQFF. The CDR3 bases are TGTGCCAGCAGCTTAGATTCCAGCGGGAGGGTGAATGAGCAGTTCTTC.

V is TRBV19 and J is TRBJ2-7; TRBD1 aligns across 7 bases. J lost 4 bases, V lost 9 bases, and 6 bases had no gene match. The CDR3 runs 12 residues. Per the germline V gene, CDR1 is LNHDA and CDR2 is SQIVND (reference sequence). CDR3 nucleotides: TGTGCCAGCTGGGACAGACTGTACGAGCAGTACGTC. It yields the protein CASWDRLYEQYV.

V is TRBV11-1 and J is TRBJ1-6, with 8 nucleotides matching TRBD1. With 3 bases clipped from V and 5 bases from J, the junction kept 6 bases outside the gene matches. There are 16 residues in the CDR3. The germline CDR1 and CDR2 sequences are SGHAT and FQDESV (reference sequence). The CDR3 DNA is TGTGCCAGCAGCTTGACAGGGGCGCAACATAATTCACCCCTCCACTTT. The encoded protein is CASSLTGAQHNSPLHF.

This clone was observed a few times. CDR3 nucleotide sequence: TGTGCCAGCAGCAAGCTGACAGGGGCCTCACCCCTCCACTTT. Its translation: CASSKLTGASPLHF. The chain is built from TRBV7-2 and TRBJ1-6, with 8 bases lining up with TRBD1. The germline gives CDR1 SGHTA, CDR2 FQGNSA. J lost 10 bases, V lost 5 bases, and 7 bases had no gene match. This CDR3 comprises 14 residues.

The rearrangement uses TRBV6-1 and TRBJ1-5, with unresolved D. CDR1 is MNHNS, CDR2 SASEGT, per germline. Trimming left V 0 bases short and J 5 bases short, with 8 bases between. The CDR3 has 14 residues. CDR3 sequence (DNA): TGTGCCAGCAGTGAAGCCAGACTGGATCAGCCCCAGCATTTT. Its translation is CASSEARLDQPQHF.

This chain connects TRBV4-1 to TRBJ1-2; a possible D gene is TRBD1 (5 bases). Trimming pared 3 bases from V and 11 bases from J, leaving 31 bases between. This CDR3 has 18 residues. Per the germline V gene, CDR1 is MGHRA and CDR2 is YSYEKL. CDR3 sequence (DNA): TGCGCCAGCAGCCAGCCTAATCGCCAAGCTGCAGGGTTGATAGGGTACACCTTC. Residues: CASSQPNRQAAGLIGYTF.

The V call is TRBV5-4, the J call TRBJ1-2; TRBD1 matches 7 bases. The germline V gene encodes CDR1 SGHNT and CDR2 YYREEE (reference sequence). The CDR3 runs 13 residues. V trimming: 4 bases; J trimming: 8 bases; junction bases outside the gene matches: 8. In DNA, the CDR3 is TGTGCCAGCAGCCTGACAGGGCGGTCGGGCTACACCTTC. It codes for CASSLTGRSGYTF.

The CDR3, as DNA: TGTGCCAGCAGCGAGGACAGAAACTATGGCTACACCTTC. The encoded protein is CASSEDRNYGYTF. V gene TRBV28 combines with J gene TRBJ1-2; TRBD1 is a possible D gene (6 bases). CDR1 and CDR2 (germline): MDHEN, SYDVKM. V lost 6 bases to trimming and J lost 2 bases, with 10 bases between them. The CDR3 loop spans 13 amino acids.

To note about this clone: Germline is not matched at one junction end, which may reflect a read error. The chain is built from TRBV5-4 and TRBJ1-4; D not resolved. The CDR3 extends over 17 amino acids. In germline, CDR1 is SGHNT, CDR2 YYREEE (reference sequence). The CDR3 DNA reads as TGTGCCAGCAGCATGGGCCCCCGCCAGGAATTAAATGAGAAACTGTTTTTT. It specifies CASSMGPRQELNEKLFF.

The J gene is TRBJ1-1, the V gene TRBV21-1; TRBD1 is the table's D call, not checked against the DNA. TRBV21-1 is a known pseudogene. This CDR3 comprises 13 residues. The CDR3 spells CASSSGLNTEAFF. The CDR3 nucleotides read TGTGCCAGCAGCTCTGGCTTGAACACTGAAGCTTTCTTT.

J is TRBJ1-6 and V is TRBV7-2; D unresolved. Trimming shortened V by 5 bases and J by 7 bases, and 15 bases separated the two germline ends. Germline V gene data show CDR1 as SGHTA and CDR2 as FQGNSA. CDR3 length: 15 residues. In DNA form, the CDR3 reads TGTGCCAGCAGCAACCTGTCTGGGCACAATTCACCCCTCCACTTT. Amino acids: CASSNLSGHNSPLHF.

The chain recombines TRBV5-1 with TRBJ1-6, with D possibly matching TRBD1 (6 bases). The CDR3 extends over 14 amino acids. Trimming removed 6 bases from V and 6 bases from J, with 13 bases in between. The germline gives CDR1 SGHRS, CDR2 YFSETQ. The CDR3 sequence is CASTLGTTNSPLHF. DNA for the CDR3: TGCGCCAGCACCTTAGGGACAACTAATTCACCCCTCCACTTT.

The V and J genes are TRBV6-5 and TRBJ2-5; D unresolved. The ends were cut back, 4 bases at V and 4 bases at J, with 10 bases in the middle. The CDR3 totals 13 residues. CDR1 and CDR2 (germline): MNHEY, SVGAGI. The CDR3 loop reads CASSSPPGETQYF. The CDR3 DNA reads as TGTGCCAGCAGTTCCCCCCCGGGAGAGACCCAGTACTTC.

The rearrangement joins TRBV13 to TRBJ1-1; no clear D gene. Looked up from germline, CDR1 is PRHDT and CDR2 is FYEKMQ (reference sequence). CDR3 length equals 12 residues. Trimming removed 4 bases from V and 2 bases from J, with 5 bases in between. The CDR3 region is CASSSYNTEAFF. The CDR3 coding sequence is TGTGCCAGCAGCTCTTATAACACTGAAGCTTTCTTT. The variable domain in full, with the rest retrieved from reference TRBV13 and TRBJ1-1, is AAGVIQSPRHLIKEKRETATLKCYPIPRHDTVYWYQQGPGQDPQFLISFYEKMQSDKGSIPDRFSAQQFSDYHSELNMSSLELGDSALYFCASSSYNTEAFFGQGTRLTVV.